These 21 T cell receptor beta chains were all obtained from the same sample, sequenced in a study of T-cell memory formation after mild COVID-19. TCRdb recomputed calls from the 5' RACE reads with MiXCR, one row per CDR3 protein. The sample shows about 150,000 distinct CDR3 sequences, about 6.1% of them seen only once. Sequencing was performed on PBMCs or a T cell subset sorted from them (not recorded which). These receptors were obtained from an adult woman who had mild COVID-19 (a few samples of this study predate the infection). Cell type and time point are not known.

In this sample, this clonotype turned up many times. The rearrangement links TRBV5-1 to TRBJ2-1; the D gene is possibly TRBD1 (6 bases). Germline V lookup: CDR1 SGHRS, CDR2 YFSETQ. V lost 0 bases, J lost 0 bases, and 10 bases lay in between. The length of the CDR3 is 16 residues. CDR3 protein: CASSLGQEHSYNEQFF. Written as DNA, the CDR3 is TGCGCCAGCAGCTTGGGACAGGAGCACTCCTACAATGAGCAGTTCTTC.

In this sample, this clonotype turned up a few times. V usage is TRBV7-9 and J usage is TRBJ2-1; TRBD2 aligns across 14 bases. The J segment lost 0 bases and the V segment lost 1 base, leaving 5 bases of the junction unmatched. There are 19 residues in the CDR3. Germline V gives CDR1 SEHNR, CDR2 FQNEAQ (reference sequence). CDR3 residues: CASSLVRLAGGSSYNEQFF. In DNA, the CDR3 is TGTGCCAGCAGCTTAGTTCGACTAGCGGGGGGGAGCTCCTACAATGAGCAGTTCTTC. The variable domain in full, with the rest retrieved from reference TRBV7-9 and TRBJ2-1, is DTGVSQNPRHKITKRGQNVTFRCDPISEHNRLYWYRQTLGQGPEFLTYFQNEAQLEKSRLLSDRFSAERPKGSFSTLEIQRTEQGDSAMYLCASSLVRLAGGSSYNEQFFGPGTRLTVL.

This clonotype was detected ten times or more. The genes are TRBV4-3 and TRBJ2-1, with unresolved D. The V gene's germline CDR1 is LGHNA and CDR2 YSLEER. The CDR3 sequence is 13 residues long. V shed 0 bases and J shed 5 bases, with 5 bases lying between them. The DNA for the CDR3 is TGCGCCAGCAGCCAAGAGGCCGACAATGAGCAGTTCTTC. It encodes CASSQEADNEQFF.

This clonotype has a count of ten or more. The J gene is TRBJ1-1, the V gene TRBV12-3 or TRBV12-4, with D hard to call. The CDR3 consists of 13 residues. The V gene lost 1 base and the J gene lost 4 bases, with 7 bases spanning the gap. The CDR3 is CASSLGGPTEAFF. The CDR3 DNA is TGTGCCAGCAGTTTAGGAGGGCCCACTGAAGCTTTCTTT.

This clonotype was counted at least ten times. The chain links TRBV27 to TRBJ2-1; D ambiguous. Germline loops: CDR1 MNHEY, CDR2 SMNVEV (reference sequence). The V gene lost 2 bases and the J gene lost 1 base, with 3 bases spanning the gap. CDR3 size: 13 residues. The CDR3 loop reads CASSLRSYNEQFF. The CDR3 nucleotides read TGTGCCAGCAGTTTAAGGTCCTACAATGAGCAGTTCTTC.

This chain links TRBV7-2 with TRBJ2-4, with 7 bases identical to TRBD2. The J segment lost 7 bases and the V segment lost 1 base, leaving 7 bases of the junction unmatched. Looked up from germline, CDR1 is SGHTA and CDR2 is FQGNSA. CDR3 length: 15 amino acids. In DNA form, the CDR3 reads TGTGCCAGCAGCTTAGGGGGAGGGGTAGGGAACATTCAGTACTTC. This gives the protein CASSLGGGVGNIQYF.

The V call is TRBV7-2, the J call TRBJ2-2; TRBD1 agrees at 9 bases. CDR1 and CDR2 (germline): SGHTA, FQGNSA. The CDR3 covers 15 residues. With V trimmed by 6 bases and J by 5 bases, 7 bases remained unmatched. The CDR3 sequence is CASRKGTGKTGELFF. The DNA for the CDR3 is TGTGCCAGCAGAAAGGGGACAGGGAAGACCGGGGAGCTGTTTTTT.

In this sample, this clonotype turned up a few times. The rearrangement links TRBV3-1 to TRBJ2-1; D ambiguous. Per the germline V gene, CDR1 is LGHDT and CDR2 is YNNKEL (reference sequence). V lost 1 base to trimming and J lost 7 bases, with 11 bases between them. The CDR3 loop spans 14 amino acids. The chain's CDR3 is CASSQGQARNEQFF. In DNA form, the CDR3 reads TGTGCCAGCAGCCAAGGGCAGGCCCGGAATGAGCAGTTCTTC.

This clonotype was counted at least ten times. The chain couples TRBV7-9 to TRBJ2-1; perhaps TRBD2 as D (6 bases). V lost 6 bases and J lost 11, with 17 bases in between. Germline V gene data show CDR1 as SEHNR and CDR2 as FQNEAQ (reference sequence). The length of the CDR3 is 13 residues. CDR3 in amino acids: CASRDGTAGQQFF. Written as DNA, the CDR3 is TGTGCCAGCAGGGATGGGACTGCGGGGCAGCAGTTCTTC.

This clonotype was found a few times. The chain carries TRBV9 and TRBJ2-5, with D perhaps matching TRBD1 (6 bases). The CDR3 is 13 residues long. V lost 6 bases to trimming and J lost 5 bases, with 14 bases between them. Germline lookup yields CDR1 SGDLS and CDR2 YYNGEE. This chain's CDR3 is CASNDHDRETQYF. In nucleotides, the CDR3 is TGTGCCAGCAACGATCACGACAGGGAGACCCAGTACTTC.

A few counts support this clonotype. The chain employs TRBV30 and TRBJ2-5, with no clear D. This CDR3 is built from 10 residues. Germline CDR1 reads GTSNPN; CDR2 reads SVGIG (reference sequence). V was trimmed by 1 base and J by 3 bases, leaving 0 bases between them. The DNA of the CDR3 is TGTGCCTGGAGTGAAGAGACCCAGTACTTC. This codes for CAWSEETQYF.

This clonotype was detected many times. V usage is TRBV27 and J usage is TRBJ2-3; D gene uncertain. The germline V gene encodes CDR1 MNHEY and CDR2 SMNVEV (reference sequence). The CDR3 is made up of 14 amino acids. With 3 bases removed from V and 4 bases from J, the gap between germline ends came to 11 bases. CDR3 DNA: TGTGCCAGCAGTTTGTTTAGTAGCCCAGATACGCAGTATTTT. This encodes CASSLFSSPDTQYF.

There are a few counts of this clonotype. The genes are TRBV7-2 and TRBJ2-7, with unresolved D. This CDR3 contains 13 residues. Germline loops: CDR1 SGHTA, CDR2 FQGNSA. The V gene lost 1 base and the J gene lost 2 bases, with 6 bases spanning the gap. The CDR3 reads CASSLGHTYEQYF. The CDR3 coding sequence is TGTGCCAGCAGCTTAGGACACACCTACGAGCAGTACTTC.

The rearrangement uses TRBV7-9 and TRBJ1-3; D remains ambiguous. In germline, CDR1 is SEHNR, CDR2 FQNEAQ (reference sequence). This CDR3 is built from 15 residues. V was clipped by 10 bases and J by 0 bases, with 16 bases between them. The CDR3 here is CAITSRLNSGNTIYF. CDR3 nucleotide sequence: TGTGCCATCACCAGCAGGTTGAACTCTGGAAACACCATATATTTT.

In this sample, this clonotype turned up many times. The chain recombines TRBV10-3 with TRBJ2-2; the match to TRBD2 covers 8 bases. V dropped 7 bases and J dropped 1; count of bases not matched to a gene: 2. CDR1 and CDR2 from the germline V gene are ENHRY and SYGVKD. The CDR3 contains 14 residues. The CDR3 reads CAIMAGGNTGELFF. The CDR3 DNA reads TGTGCCATCATGGCGGGAGGGAACACCGGGGAGCTGTTTTTT.

In its sample, this clonotype was seen many times. The chain recombines TRBV5-1 with TRBJ1-5, with 9 positions matching TRBD1. Trimming removed 1 base from V and 11 bases from J; junction bases left unmatched: 10. Germline V lookup: CDR1 SGHRS, CDR2 YFSETQ. The CDR3 has 15 residues. CDR3 protein: CASSLTGGQEGTQHF. CDR3 nucleotide sequence: TGCGCCAGCAGCTTGACAGGGGGCCAGGAGGGGACCCAGCATTTT.

Ten or more counts support this clonotype. This sequence joins TRBV7-2 and TRBJ2-1; 10 bases line up with TRBD2. Germline trimming cut 4 bases from V and 2 bases from J; bases unmatched to any gene: 14. The CDR3 extends over 19 amino acids. The germline V gene has CDR1 SGHTA and CDR2 FQGNSA. This chain's CDR3 is CASSSIGVGLAQPYNEQFF. CDR3 nucleotide sequence: TGTGCCAGCAGCTCAATAGGGGTGGGACTAGCGCAACCCTACAATGAGCAGTTCTTC.

At least ten counts were recorded for this clonotype. The chain couples TRBV11-2 to TRBJ2-7, with D maybe TRBD2 (5 bases). Germline V gene data show CDR1 as SGHAT and CDR2 as FQNNGV. CDR3 length: 15 residues. Trimming left V 1 base short and J 0 bases short, with 10 bases between. In nucleotides, the CDR3 is TGTGCCAGCAGCTTAGTGTCGGGAAGCTCCTACGAGCAGTACTTC. The encoded protein is CASSLVSGSSYEQYF. The complete variable domain, with remaining parts taken from reference TRBV11-2 and TRBJ2-7, reads EAGVAQSPRYKIIEKRQSVAFWCNPISGHATLYWYQQILGQGPKLLIQFQNNGVVDDSQLPKDRFSAERLKGVDSTLKIQPAKLEDSAVYLCASSLVSGSSYEQYFGPGTRLTVT.

The chain couples TRBV30 to TRBJ2-5, with D possibly being TRBD1 (5 bases). CDR3 size: 13 residues. Germline V gene sequence: CDR1 GTSNPN, CDR2 SVGIG (reference sequence). Between the trimmed V and J ends, which lost 2 bases and 5 bases, there was a span of 12 bases. Here the CDR3 DNA reads TGTGCCTGGAGTACAACAGGTGCGGAGACCCAGTACTTC. Its protein product is CAWSTTGAETQYF.

This clonotype showed up many times. The rearrangement uses TRBV7-2 and TRBJ1-5; 7 bases align to TRBD1. Germline V lookup: CDR1 SGHTA, CDR2 FQGNSA. CDR3 length: 14 residues. V shed 3 bases and J 6 bases; nucleotides not matched to a gene: 5. CDR3 bases: TGTGCCAGCAGCTTGACAGGGATCGGTCAGCCCCAGCATTTT. This encodes CASSLTGIGQPQHF.

This clonotype was seen only a few times. This chain links TRBV19 with TRBJ1-5, with 7 bases matching TRBD1. J gave up 2 bases and V 7 bases, and 5 bases lay outside the gene matches. The germline gives CDR1 LNHDA, CDR2 SQIVND (reference sequence). CDR3 size: 14 residues. DNA of the CDR3: TGTGCCAGTAATCCGGGACAGCGCAATCAGCCCCAGCATTTT. It translates to CASNPGQRNQPQHF.